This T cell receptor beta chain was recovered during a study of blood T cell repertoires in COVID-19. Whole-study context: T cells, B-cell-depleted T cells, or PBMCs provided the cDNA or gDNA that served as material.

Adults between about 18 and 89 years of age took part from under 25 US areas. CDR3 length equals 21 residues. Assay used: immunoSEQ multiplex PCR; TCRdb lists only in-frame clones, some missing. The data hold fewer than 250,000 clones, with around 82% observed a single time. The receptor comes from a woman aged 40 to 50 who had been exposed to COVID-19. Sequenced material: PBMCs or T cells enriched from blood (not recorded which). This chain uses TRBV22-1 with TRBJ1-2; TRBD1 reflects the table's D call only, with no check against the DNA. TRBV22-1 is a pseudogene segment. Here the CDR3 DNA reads TGTCCTGGGAGCGCACGAATGAGGGACAGCAAATTCCCCCAACGGCACTATGGCTACACCTTC. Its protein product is CPGSARMRDSKFPQRHYGYTF.